This T cell receptor beta chain comes out of a study of blood T cell repertoires in COVID-19. Study details: The United States, Italy and Spain were the sources of the acute and convalescent COVID-19 samples. Nucleic acid was either cDNA or gDNA, and it came from T cells, B-cell-depleted T cells, or PBMCs.

Followed over time, Seattle patients had been enrolled while infection was active. Germline lookup yields CDR1 LGHDT and CDR2 YNNKEL (reference sequence). V was shortened by 2 bases and J by 7 bases, with 14 bases between the two germline ends. The CDR3 extends over 14 amino acids. In the study's own analysis: Reference gene primer amplification yielded estimated nucleated cell counts. TCRdb's copy holds only in-frame clones and misses some; the assay was immunoSEQ multiplex PCR. That table gives V, J and clone size, and the DNA gave D and trimming. Here the sample spans 250,000 to 350,000 clones, roughly 88% being singletons.

The material sequenced was peripheral blood. The chain combines TRBV3-1 (or the pseudogene TRBV3-2) with TRBJ1-2; D is ambiguous. The receptor was derived from a human donor with COVID-19, enrolled during active disease. The donor label of this sample is uncertain. Here the CDR3 reads CASSQPRGLPGYTF. DNA for the CDR3: TGTGCCAGCAGCCAACCCCGCGGGCTGCCTGGCTACACCTTC.